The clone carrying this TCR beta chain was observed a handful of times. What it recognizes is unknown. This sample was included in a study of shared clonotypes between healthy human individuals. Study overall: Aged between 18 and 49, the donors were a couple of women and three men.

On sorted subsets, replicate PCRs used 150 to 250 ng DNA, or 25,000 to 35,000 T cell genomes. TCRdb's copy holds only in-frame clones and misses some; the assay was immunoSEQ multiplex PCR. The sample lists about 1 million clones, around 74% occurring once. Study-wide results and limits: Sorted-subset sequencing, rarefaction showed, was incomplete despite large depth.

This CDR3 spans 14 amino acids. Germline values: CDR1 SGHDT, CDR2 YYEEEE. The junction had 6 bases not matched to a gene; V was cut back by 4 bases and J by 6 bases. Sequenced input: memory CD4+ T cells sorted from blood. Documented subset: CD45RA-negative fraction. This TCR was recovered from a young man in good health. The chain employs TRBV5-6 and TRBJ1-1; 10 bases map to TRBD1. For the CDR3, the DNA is TGTGCCAGCAGCAGCCGGGACAGGGGCCCTGAAGCTTTCTTT. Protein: CASSSRDRGPEAFF.